These T cell receptor beta chains were read from a single sample in a study of cytomegalovirus exposure and HLA in healthy donors. Data came from immunoSEQ multiplex PCR; TCRdb stores just in-frame clones and leaves some out. The table includes about 130,000 clones, less than 85% detected once. The sequenced sample consisted of PBMCs. The receptor source for this set is a man younger than 30 in good health and CMV-seropositive. The CDR3 runs from the conserved cysteine through the conserved F or W. The D gene is left open where the match is weak. Clone size, where shown, is once, few, many, or a class for clones that have expanded.

TRBV13	-	-	TRBJ1-1	TGTGCCAGCAGCCGGCGGGGGGTAAACACTGAAGCTTTCTTT	CASSRRGVNTEAFF
TRBV19	-	TRBD1	TRBJ1-6	TGTGCCAGTAGCCAGGACAGGTCGCTAAGGGACTATAATTCACCCCTCCACTTT	CASSQDRSLRDYNSPLHF
TRBV2	-	-	TRBJ2-6	TGTGCCAGCGGTTTAGCTGGGGCCAACGTCCTGACTTTC	CASGLAGANVLTF
TRBV4-1	-	TRBD1	TRBJ2-1	TGCGCCAGCAGCCTACTAGGGGGCCTCAATGAGCAGTTCTTC	CASSLLGGLNEQFF
TRBV7-3	-	-	TRBJ2-6	TGTGCCAGCAGCCTAGGACTGGCTGGGGCCAACGTCCTGACTTTC	CASSLGLAGANVLTF
TRBV5-1	-	TRBD2	TRBJ2-7	TGCGCCAGCAGCTTGGCTCTAGCGGGAGCCGACGAGCAGTACTTC	CASSLALAGADEQYF
TRBV27	-	-	TRBJ1-5	TGTGCCAGCAGTTTATGGGGAGAGAGTCGTCAGCCCCAGCATTTT	CASSLWGESRQPQHF
TRBV11-2	-	-	TRBJ2-1	TGTGCCAGCAGCTTAGTAGCAGGGCTGGATGAGCAGTTCTTC	CASSLVAGLDEQFF
TRBV5-1	-	-	TRBJ2-5	TGCGCCAGCAGCTTGACCCAGGCAAAAGAGACCCAGTACTTC	CASSLTQAKETQYF
TRBV7-2	few	TRBD1	TRBJ2-7	TGTGCCAGCAGCTTAGGGGACAGGGGGCGCGTTGCGTACTTC	CASSLGDRGRVAYF
TRBV27	-	TRBD2	TRBJ2-6	TGTGCCAGCAGTTTATCGGGACTAGCTTCTGGGGCCAACGTCCTGACTTTC	CASSLSGLASGANVLTF
TRBV2	-	-	TRBJ1-2	TGTGCCAGCAGTTCCGGGACATGGAACTATGGCTACACCTTC	CASSSGTWNYGYTF
TRBV5-6	-	-	TRBJ1-1	TGTGCCAGCAGCTTGGTGGGAGGGCGAGACACTGAAGCTTTCTTT	CASSLVGGRDTEAFF
TRBV28	few	TRBD2	TRBJ2-1	TGTGCCAGCAGTTTAGTGGTAGCGGGGTACTCCTACAATGAGCAGTTCTTC	CASSLVVAGYSYNEQFF
TRBV5-1	-	TRBD1	TRBJ2-7	TGCGCCAGCAGCTTGGGTAGGGGGCCCTACGAGCAGTACTTC	CASSLGRGPYEQYF
TRBV7-2	few	-	TRBJ2-7	TGTGCCAGCAGCTTGACGGCAGGGGACTACGAGCAGTACTTC	CASSLTAGDYEQYF
TRBV19	-	-	TRBJ1-2	TGTGCCAGTAGTATAGACCGTGGAGCACGTGTTAACACCTTC	CASSIDRGARVNTF
TRBV5-6	few	TRBD1	TRBJ2-7	TGTGCCAGCAGCTTGGGACAGGGGAGGAAGTACTTC	CASSLGQGRKYF
TRBV4-3	-	-	TRBJ2-5	TGCGCCAGCAGCCAAGAGGGTTGGGGCCGGGAGACCCAGTACTTC	CASSQEGWGRETQYF
TRBV29-1	once	-	TRBJ1-2	TGCAGCGTTGACCAGGGTCCCTACACCTTC	CSVDQGPYTF
TRBV4-2	once	-	TRBJ2-3	TGTGCCAGCAGCCAAGAGGGGGGAAGGGGAGATACGCAGTATTTT	CASSQEGGRGDTQYF
TRBV4-1	once	-	TRBJ1-2	TGCGCCAGCAGCCAAGGTCGGGCCAGGGGAGCCTATGGCTACACCTTC	CASSQGRARGAYGYTF
TRBV5-5	-	-	TRBJ1-5	TGTGCCAGCAGCTTGGGGGGACAAAGAAATCAGCCCCAGCATTTT	CASSLGGQRNQPQHF
TRBV7-9	-	-	TRBJ2-7	TGTGCCAGCAGCTTTGGGCAGACCCACTACGAGCAGTACTTC	CASSFGQTHYEQYF
TRBV6-1	-	-	TRBJ2-7	TGTGCCAGCAGCTTCTCAGGGTACGAGCAGTACTTC	CASSFSGYEQYF
TRBV7-8	-	TRBD1	TRBJ2-3	TGTGCCAGCAGCTTCCGGGACAGGGGGGCAGATACGCAGTATTTT	CASSFRDRGADTQYF
TRBV4-1	-	TRBD2	TRBJ2-7	TGCGCCAGCAGCCGGTCCGGGACTAGCAGTTCCTACGAGCAGTACTTC	CASSRSGTSSSYEQYF
TRBV19	-	TRBD1	TRBJ2-7	TGTGCCAGTAGTCCCGGGACAGGGTTATACGAGCAGTACTTC	CASSPGTGLYEQYF
TRBV5-1	-	-	TRBJ2-5	TGCGCCAGCAGCTTGGCGACAGGTTACCAAGAGACCCAGTACTTC	CASSLATGYQETQYF
TRBV5-1	few	-	TRBJ2-3	TGCGCCAGCAGCACCCGACAGGCAGATACGCAGTATTTT	CASSTRQADTQYF
TRBV18	-	-	TRBJ1-5	TGTGCCACCCCCCCTTATAGCAATCAGCCCCAGCATTTT	CATPPYSNQPQHF
TRBV7-9	-	-	TRBJ2-7	TGTGCCAGCAGCCCGAAGGACAGAATAAGCGAGCAGTACTTC	CASSPKDRISEQYF
TRBV18	-	-	TRBJ2-7	TGTGCCAGCTCATTAGGTGGAGGTTTCTACGAGCAGTACTTC	CASSLGGGFYEQYF
TRBV5-1	-	TRBD2	TRBJ2-5	TGCGCCAGCAGCCGGGAGGGCAGGTTAAGGGAGACCCAGTACTTC	CASSREGRLRETQYF
TRBV6-5	-	TRBD2	TRBJ2-7	TGTGCCAGCAGCGGTCGGACTAGCGTTCCTTACGAGCAGTACTTC	CASSGRTSVPYEQYF